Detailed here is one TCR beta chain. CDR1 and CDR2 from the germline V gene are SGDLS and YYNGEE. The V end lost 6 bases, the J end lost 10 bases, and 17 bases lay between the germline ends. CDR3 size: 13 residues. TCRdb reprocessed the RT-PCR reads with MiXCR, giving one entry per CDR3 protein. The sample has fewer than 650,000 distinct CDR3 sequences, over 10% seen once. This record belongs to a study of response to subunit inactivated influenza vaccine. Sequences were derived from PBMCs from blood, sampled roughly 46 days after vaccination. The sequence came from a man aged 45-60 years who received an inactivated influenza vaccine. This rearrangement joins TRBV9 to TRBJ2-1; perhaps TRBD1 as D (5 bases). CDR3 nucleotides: TGTGCCAGCAACCGTTCCCCCAGGGAAGAGCAGTTCTTC. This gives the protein CASNRSPREEQFF.